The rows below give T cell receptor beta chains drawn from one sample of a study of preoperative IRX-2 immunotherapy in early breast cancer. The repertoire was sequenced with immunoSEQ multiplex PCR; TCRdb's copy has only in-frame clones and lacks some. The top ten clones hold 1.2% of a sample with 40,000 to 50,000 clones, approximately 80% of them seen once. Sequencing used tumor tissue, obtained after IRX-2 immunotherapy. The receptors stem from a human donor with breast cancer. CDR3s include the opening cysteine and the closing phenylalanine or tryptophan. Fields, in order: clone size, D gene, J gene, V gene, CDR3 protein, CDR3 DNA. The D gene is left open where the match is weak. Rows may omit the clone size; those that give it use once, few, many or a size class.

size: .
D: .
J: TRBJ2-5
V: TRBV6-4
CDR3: CASSSLPGQQETQYF
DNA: TGTGCCAGCAGTTCATTACCGGGACAACAAGAGACCCAGTACTTC

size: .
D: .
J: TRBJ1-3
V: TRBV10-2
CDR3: CASSVQKDTIYF
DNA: TGCGCCAGCAGTGTACAGAAAGACACCATATATTTT

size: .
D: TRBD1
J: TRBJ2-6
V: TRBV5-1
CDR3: CASSFRQGTGANVLTF
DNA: TGCGCCAGCAGTTTCAGACAGGGTACCGGGGCCAACGTCCTGACTTTC

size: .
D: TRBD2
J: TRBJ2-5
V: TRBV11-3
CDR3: CASSRSGGAQETQYF
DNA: TGTGCCAGCAGCCGTAGCGGGGGGGCACAAGAGACCCAGTACTTC

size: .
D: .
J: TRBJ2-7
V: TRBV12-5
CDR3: CASTGGVEQYF
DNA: TGTGCCAGCACGGGCGGCGTCGAGCAGTACTTC

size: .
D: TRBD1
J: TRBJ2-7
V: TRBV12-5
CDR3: CASNRQGAVVEQYF
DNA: TGTGCCAGCAATCGACAGGGTGCGGTTGTCGAGCAGTACTTC

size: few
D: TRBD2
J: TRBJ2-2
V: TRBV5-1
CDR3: CASSLRGEGHTGELFF
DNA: TGCGCCAGCAGCTTAAGAGGGGAGGGACACACCGGGGAGCTGTTTTTT

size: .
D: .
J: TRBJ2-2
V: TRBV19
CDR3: CASSTGGGGTGELFF
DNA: TGTGCCAGTAGCACGGGAGGGGGCGGCACCGGGGAGCTGTTTTTT

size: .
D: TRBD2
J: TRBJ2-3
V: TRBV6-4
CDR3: CASSRTTSGRWDTQYF
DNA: TGTGCCAGCAGTCGCACAACTAGCGGGAGGTGGGATACGCAGTATTTT

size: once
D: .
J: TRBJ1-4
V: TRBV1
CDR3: CASSQSGPGGTNEKLFF
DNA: TGCGCCAGCAGCCAATCAGGACCTGGTGGGACTAATGAAAAACTGTTTTTT

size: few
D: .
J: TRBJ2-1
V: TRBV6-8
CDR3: CASSYSSWRLNEQFF
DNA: TGTGCCAGCAGTTACTCGAGTTGGAGGTTAAATGAGCAGTTCTTC

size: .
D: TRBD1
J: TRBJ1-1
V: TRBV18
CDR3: CASSPMDRVGTEAFF
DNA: TGTGCCAGCTCCCCCATGGACAGGGTGGGCACTGAAGCTTTCTTT

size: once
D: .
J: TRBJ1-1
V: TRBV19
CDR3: CASSRGSGAFF
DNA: TGTGCCAGTAGTCGGGGATCTGGGGCTTTCTTT

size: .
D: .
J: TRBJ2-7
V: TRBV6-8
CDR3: CASRSGSSGQYF
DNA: TGTGCCAGCAGATCGGGTAGTAGTGGACAGTACTTC

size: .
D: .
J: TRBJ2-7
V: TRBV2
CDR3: CASQDGANTYEQYF
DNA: TGTGCCAGCCAGGACGGAGCCAACACCTACGAGCAGTACTTC

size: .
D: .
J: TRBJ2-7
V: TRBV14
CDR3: CASSQTGFPYEQYF
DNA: TGTGCCAGCAGCCAAACGGGATTCCCCTACGAGCAGTACTTC

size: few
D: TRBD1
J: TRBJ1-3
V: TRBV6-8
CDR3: CASSYSDRGKGGNTIYF
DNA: TGTGCCAGCAGTTACTCCGACAGGGGGAAAGGAGGAAACACCATATATTTT

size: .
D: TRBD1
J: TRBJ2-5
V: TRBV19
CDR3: CASKQGGGFGQTQYF
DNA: TGTGCCAGTAAACAGGGGGGAGGATTCGGACAGACCCAGTACTTC

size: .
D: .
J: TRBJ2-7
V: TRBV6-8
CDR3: CASSSSGSEAYEQYF
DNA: TGTGCCAGCAGCTCCTCTGGGTCGGAAGCTTACGAGCAGTACTTC

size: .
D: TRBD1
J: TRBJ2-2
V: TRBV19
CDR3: CASSTHRGRANTGELFF
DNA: TGTGCCAGTAGTACCCACAGGGGGCGGGCGAACACCGGGGAGCTGTTTTTT

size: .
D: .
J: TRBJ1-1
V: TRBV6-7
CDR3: CASRSGQANTEAFF
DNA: TGTGCCAGCAGGTCCGGACAAGCGAACACTGAAGCTTTCTTT

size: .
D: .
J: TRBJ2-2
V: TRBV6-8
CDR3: CASSSTTPGELFF
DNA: TGTGCCAGCAGTTCTACCACCCCCGGGGAGCTGTTTTTT

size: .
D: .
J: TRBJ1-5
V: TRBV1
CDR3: CASSQGYGGHLLSNQPQHF
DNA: TGCGCCAGCAGCCAAGGGTACGGAGGACACCTCCTTAGCAATCAGCCCCAGCATTTT

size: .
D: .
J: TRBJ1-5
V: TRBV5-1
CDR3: CASSIGVGLNQPQHF
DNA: TGCGCCAGCAGCATTGGAGTAGGACTCAATCAGCCCCAGCATTTT

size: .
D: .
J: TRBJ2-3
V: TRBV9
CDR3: CASSRRLGPTDTQYF
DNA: TGTGCCAGCAGTCGCAGACTAGGTCCCACAGATACGCAGTATTTT

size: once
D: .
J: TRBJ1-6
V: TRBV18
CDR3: CASSADRDGNSPLHF
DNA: TGTGCCAGCTCCGCCGACCGGGACGGGAATTCACCCCTCCACTTT

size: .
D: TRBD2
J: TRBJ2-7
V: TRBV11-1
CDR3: CASSLTSGPYEQYF
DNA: TGTGCCAGCAGCTTGACTAGCGGCCCCTACGAGCAGTACTTC

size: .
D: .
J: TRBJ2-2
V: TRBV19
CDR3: CASSSSGRNTGELFF
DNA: TGTGCCAGTAGCTCTTCGGGGAGGAACACCGGGGAGCTGTTTTTT

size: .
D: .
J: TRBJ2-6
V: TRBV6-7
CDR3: CASRFPSGANVLTF
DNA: TGTGCCAGCCGGTTCCCCTCTGGGGCCAACGTCCTGACTTTC

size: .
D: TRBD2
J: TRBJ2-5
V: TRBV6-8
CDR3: CAIGDSGGREETQYF
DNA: TGTGCCATCGGGGATAGCGGGGGCCGGGAAGAGACCCAGTACTTC

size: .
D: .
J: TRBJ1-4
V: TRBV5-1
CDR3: CASSLDFTGTGEKLFF
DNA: TGCGCCAGCAGCTTGGATTTTACAGGGACGGGCGAAAAACTGTTTTTT

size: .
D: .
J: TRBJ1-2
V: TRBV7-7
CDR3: CASSSPRQAFGGYTF
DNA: TGTGCCAGCAGCTCCCCGAGACAAGCCTTTGGGGGCTACACCTTC

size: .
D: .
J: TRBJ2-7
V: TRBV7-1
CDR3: CASSRIDWPYEQYF
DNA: TGTGCCAGCAGCCGGATAGACTGGCCTTACGAGCAGTACTTC

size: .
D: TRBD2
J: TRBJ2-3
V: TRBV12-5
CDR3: CASGLVLRAGGPDTQYF
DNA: TGTGCTAGTGGTTTGGTACTAAGGGCGGGGGGGCCAGATACGCAGTATTTT

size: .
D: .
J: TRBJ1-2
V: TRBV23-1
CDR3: CASTPQRAYGYTF
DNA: TGCGCCAGCACCCCCCAAAGGGCCTATGGCTACACCTTC

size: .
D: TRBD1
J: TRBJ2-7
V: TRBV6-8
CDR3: CASSGPGQGALYEQYF
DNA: TGTGCCAGCAGTGGACCGGGACAGGGGGCTTTATACGAGCAGTACTTC

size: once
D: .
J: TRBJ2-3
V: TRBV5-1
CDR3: CASSLSRQTSTDTQYF
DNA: TGCGCCAGCAGCTTGTCGCGGCAAACTAGCACAGATACGCAGTATTTT

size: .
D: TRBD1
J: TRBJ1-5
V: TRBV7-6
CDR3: CASSGRDRGNQPQHF
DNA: TGTGCCAGCAGCGGCCGGGACAGGGGCAATCAGCCCCAGCATTTT

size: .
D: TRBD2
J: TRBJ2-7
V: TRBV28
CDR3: CASRPQGLAYEQYF
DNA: TGTGCCAGCCGACCCCAGGGACTAGCCTACGAGCAGTACTTC

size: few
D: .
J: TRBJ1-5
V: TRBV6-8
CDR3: CATLGQGFSQPQHF
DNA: TGTGCCACCTTAGGCCAGGGGTTCAGTCAGCCCCAGCATTTT

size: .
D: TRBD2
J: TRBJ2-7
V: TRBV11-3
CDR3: CASSFGTSGRRTDEQYF
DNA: TGTGCCAGCAGCTTTGGGACTAGCGGGAGACGGACGGACGAGCAGTACTTC

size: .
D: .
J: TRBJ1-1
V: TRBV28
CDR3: CASRGSETASMNTEAFF
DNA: TGTGCCAGCAGGGGGTCGGAGACAGCCTCGATGAACACTGAAGCTTTCTTT

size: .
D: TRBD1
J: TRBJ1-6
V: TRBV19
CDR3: CASIGTANNSPLHF
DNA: TGTGCCAGTATTGGGACAGCCAATAATTCACCCCTCCACTTT

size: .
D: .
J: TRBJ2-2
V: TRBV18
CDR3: CASSPLDTGELFF
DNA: TGTGCCAGCTCACCCCTGGACACCGGGGAGCTGTTTTTT

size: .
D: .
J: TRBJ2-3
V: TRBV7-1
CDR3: CASSWGGGDTQYF
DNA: TGTGCCAGCAGCTGGGGTGGTGGAGATACGCAGTATTTT

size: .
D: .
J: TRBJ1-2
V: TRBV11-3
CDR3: CASSSPGTKVSHGYTF
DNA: TGTGCCAGCAGCTCCCCCGGGACCAAAGTATCCCATGGCTACACCTTC

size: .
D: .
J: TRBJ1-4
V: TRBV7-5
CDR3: CASRSQGTNEKLFF
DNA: TGTGCAAGTCGCTCACAGGGAACTAATGAAAAACTGTTTTTT

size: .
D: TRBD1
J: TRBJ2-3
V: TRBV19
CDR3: CASSSQGGRGRDTDTQYF
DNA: TGTGCCAGTAGTAGCCAAGGGGGCCGAGGGAGAGACACAGATACGCAGTATTTT

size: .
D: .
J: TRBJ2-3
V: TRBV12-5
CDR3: CASGAPDTQYF
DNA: TGTGCTAGTGGGGCCCCAGATACGCAGTATTTT

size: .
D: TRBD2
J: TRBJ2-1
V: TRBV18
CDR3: CASSPPSGGAREQFF
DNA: TGTGCCAGCTCACCACCTAGCGGGGGGGCGCGTGAGCAGTTCTTC

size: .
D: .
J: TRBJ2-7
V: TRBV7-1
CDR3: CASSLAPDSYEQYF
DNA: TGTGCCAGCAGCTTAGCCCCGGACAGTTACGAGCAGTACTTC

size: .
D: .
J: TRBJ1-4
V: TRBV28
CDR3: CASRGGTDRFNEKLFF
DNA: TGTGCCAGCAGGGGTGGGACCGACAGGTTTAATGAAAAACTGTTTTTT

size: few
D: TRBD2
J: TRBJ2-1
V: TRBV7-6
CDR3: CASSQGSASGGSALEQFF
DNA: TGTGCCAGCAGCCAAGGTTCGGCTAGCGGGGGGTCTGCCCTCGAGCAGTTCTTC

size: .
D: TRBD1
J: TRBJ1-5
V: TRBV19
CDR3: CASSILGQGARSNQPQHF
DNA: TGTGCCAGTAGTATTCTGGGACAGGGGGCGCGGAGCAATCAGCCCCAGCATTTT

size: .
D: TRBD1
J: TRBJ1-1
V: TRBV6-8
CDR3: CASTRDRGEAFF
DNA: TGTGCCAGCACCAGGGACAGGGGAGAAGCTTTCTTT

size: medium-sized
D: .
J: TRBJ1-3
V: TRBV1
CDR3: CASSYRGGSGNTIYF
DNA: TGCGCCAGCAGTTACAGGGGTGGCTCTGGAAACACCATATATTTT

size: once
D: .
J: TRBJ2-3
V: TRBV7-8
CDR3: CASSLSWTDTQYF
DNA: TGTGCCAGCAGCCTATCGTGGACCGATACGCAGTATTTT

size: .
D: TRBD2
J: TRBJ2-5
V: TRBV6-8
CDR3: CAISRTSGQETQYF
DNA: TGTGCCATCAGCAGGACTAGCGGTCAAGAGACCCAGTACTTC

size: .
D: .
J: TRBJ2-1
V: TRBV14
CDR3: CASREKGGNEQFF
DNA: TGTGCCAGCAGGGAAAAGGGGGGAAATGAGCAGTTCTTC

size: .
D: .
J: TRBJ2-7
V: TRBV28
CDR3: CASSPSGGNFYEQYF
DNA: TGTGCCAGCAGCCCCTCCGGGGGAAATTTCTACGAGCAGTACTTC